This TCR beta chain was documented in a study of shared clonotypes between healthy human individuals. Study-level information: The cohort had two women and a few men, ages 18 to 49.

Regarding the study as a whole: Roughly 5% of naive CD4 clonotypes were shared across a handful of donors. Non-shared clonotypes displayed generation probabilities falling below those of clonotypes present in all four donors. Larger estimated richness was generally seen in naive subsets than in memory subsets.

Trimming left V 4 bases short and J 1 base short, with 11 bases between. The CDR3 runs to 14 residues. Germline V lookup: CDR1 SGHRS, CDR2 YFSETQ. Assay used: immunoSEQ multiplex PCR; TCRdb lists only in-frame clones, some missing. The profile shows 950,000 to 1,300,000 clones, about 75% of them singletons. Concerning this clone: The antigen remains unidentified. Other nucleotide sequences from this sample produce the same CDR3.

The chain combines TRBV5-1 with TRBJ1-1, with D perhaps matching TRBD1 (5 bases). The clonotype originates from a man aged 18 to 29 in good health. The specimen sequenced was memory CD4+ T cells sorted from blood. Subset given: CD45RA-negative fraction. The CDR3 nucleotides read TGCGCCAGCAGCCTAGAAAGGGGGAACACTGAAGCTTTCTTT. It codes for CASSLERGNTEAFF. The whole variable domain, remainder taken from reference TRBV5-1 and TRBJ1-1, is KAGVTQTPRYLIKTRGQQVTLSCSPISGHRSVSWYQQTPGQGLQFLFEYFSETQRNKGNFPGRFSGRQFSNSRSEMNVSTLELGDSALYLCASSLERGNTEAFFGQGTRLTVV.